This T cell receptor beta chain is drawn from a study of blood T cell repertoires in COVID-19. Germline trimming cut 8 bases from V and 1 base from J; bases unmatched to any gene: 10. CDR3 length: 16 amino acids. In germline, CDR1 is LNHDA, CDR2 SQIVND (reference sequence). Produced via immunoSEQ multiplex PCR; TCRdb's table is partial and in-frame only. The data contain over 100,000 clones, less than 90% of them seen just once; the ten biggest clones take up approximately 10%. Sequenced material: peripheral blood. This sequence joins TRBV19 and TRBJ1-1; TRBD1 agrees at 10 bases. The sequence was collected from a man of 80 years or more with acute or convalescent COVID-19. CDR3 DNA sequence: TGTGCCAGTCAAGAGGGACAGGGGACTCGGAACACTGAAGCTTTCTTT. It codes for CASQEGQGTRNTEAFF.